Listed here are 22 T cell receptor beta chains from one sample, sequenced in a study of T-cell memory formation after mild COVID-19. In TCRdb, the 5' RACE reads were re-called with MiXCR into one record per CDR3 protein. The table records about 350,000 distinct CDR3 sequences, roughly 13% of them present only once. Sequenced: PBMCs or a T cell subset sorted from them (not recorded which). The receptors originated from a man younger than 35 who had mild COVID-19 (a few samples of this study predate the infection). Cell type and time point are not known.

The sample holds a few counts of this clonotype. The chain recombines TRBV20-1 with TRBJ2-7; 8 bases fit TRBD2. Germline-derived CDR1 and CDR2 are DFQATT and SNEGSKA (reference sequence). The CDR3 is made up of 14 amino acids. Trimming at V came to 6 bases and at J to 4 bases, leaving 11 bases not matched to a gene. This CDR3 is CSAVPGTSDYEQYF. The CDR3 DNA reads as TGCAGTGCCGTCCCCGGGACTAGTGATTACGAGCAGTACTTC.

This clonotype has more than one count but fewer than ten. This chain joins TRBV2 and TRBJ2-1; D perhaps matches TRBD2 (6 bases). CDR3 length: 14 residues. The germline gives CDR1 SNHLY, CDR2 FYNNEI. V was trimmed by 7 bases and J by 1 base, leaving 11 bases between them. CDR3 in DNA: TGTGCCAGCATTGCTCGGGGGTCCTACAATGAGCAGTTCTTC. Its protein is CASIARGSYNEQFF.

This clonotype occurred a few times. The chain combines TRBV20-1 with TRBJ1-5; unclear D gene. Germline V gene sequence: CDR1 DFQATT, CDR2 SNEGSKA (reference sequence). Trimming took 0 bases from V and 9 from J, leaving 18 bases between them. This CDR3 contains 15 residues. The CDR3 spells CSARDRRKPTWPQHF. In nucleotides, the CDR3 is TGCAGTGCTAGAGATCGGAGGAAACCAACGTGGCCCCAGCATTTT.

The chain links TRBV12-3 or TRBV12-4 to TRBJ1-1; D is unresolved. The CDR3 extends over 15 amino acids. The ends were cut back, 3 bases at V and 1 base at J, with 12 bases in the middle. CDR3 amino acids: CASSFPAGRNTEAFF. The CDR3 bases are TGTGCCAGCAGTTTTCCGGCGGGAAGGAACACTGAAGCTTTCTTT.

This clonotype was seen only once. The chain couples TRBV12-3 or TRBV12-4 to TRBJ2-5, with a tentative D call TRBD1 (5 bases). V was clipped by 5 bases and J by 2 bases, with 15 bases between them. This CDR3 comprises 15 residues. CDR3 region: CASSPTGRTQETQYF. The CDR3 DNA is TGTGCCAGCAGTCCCACAGGACGGACACAAGAGACCCAGTACTTC.

The CDR3 loop reads CASSSYERGGIYNEQFF. The CDR3 DNA follows: TGTGCCAGCAGTTCCTATGAGCGGGGGGGCATATACAATGAGCAGTTCTTC. The chain couples TRBV28 to TRBJ2-1, with 10 positions matching TRBD2. This CDR3 is built from 17 residues. Unmatched junction bases numbered 10, after V lost 4 bases and J lost 4 bases. CDR1 and CDR2 from the germline V gene are MDHEN and SYDVKM.

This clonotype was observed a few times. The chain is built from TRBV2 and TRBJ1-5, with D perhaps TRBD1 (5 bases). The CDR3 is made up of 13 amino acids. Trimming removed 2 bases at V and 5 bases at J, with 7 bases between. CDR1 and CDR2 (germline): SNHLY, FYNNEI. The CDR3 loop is CASSETGDQPQHF. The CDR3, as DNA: TGTGCCAGCAGTGAAACGGGGGATCAGCCCCAGCATTTT.

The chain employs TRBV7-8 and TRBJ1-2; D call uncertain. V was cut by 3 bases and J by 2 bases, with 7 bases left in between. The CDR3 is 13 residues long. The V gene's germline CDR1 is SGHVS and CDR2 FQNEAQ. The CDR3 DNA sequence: TGTGCCAGCAGCTTCGAACCCAACTATGGCTACACCTTC. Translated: CASSFEPNYGYTF.

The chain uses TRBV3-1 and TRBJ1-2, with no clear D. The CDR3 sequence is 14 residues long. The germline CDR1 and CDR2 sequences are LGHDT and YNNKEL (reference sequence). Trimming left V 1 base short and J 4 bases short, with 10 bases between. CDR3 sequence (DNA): TGTGCCAGCAGCCAAGGGGTGGCTGGCTATGGCTACACCTTC. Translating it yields CASSQGVAGYGYTF.

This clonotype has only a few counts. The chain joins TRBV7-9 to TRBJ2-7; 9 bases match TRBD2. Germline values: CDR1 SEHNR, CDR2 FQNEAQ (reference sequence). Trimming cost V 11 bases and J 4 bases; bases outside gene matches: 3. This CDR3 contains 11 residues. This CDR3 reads CAGGGAYEQYF. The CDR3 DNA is TGTGCCGGCGGGGGGGCTTACGAGCAGTACTTC.

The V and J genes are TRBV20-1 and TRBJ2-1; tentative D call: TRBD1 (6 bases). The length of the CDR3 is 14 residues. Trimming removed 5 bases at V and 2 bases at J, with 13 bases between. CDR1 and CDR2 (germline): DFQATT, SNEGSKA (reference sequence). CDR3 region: CSADTGWPYNEQFF. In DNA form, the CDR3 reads TGCAGTGCTGATACAGGGTGGCCCTACAATGAGCAGTTCTTC.

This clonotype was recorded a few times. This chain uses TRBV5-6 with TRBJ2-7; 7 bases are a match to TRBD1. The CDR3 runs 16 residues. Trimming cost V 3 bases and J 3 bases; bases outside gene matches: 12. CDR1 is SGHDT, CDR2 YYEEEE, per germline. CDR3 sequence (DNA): TGTGCCAGCAGCTCTGGGGTCTCGAGGACAGGCTACGAGCAGTACTTC. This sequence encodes CASSSGVSRTGYEQYF.

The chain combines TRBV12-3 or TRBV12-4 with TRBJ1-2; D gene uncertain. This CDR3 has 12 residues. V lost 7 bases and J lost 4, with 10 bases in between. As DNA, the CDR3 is TGTGCCAGCACACGAGCCTCCTATGGCTACACCTTC. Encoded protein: CASTRASYGYTF.

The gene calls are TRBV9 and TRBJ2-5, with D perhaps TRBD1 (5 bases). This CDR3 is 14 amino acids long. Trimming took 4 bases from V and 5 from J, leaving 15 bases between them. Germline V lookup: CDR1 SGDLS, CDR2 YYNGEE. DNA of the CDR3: TGTGCCAGCAGCTCGTGGTGGGGCGGTGAGACCCAGTACTTC. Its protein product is CASSSWWGGETQYF.

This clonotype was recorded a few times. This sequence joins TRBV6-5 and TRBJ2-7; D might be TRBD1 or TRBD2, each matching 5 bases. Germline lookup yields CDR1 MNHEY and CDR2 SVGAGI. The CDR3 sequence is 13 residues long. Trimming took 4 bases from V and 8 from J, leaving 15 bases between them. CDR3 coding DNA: TGTGCCAGCAGTTCCCTACGAGGGGTCAAGCAGTACTTC. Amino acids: CASSSLRGVKQYF.

The CDR3 nucleotides read TGTGCCAGCATCCGCTACAGGGTTACCTTTGGCTACACCTTC. Translation: CASIRYRVTFGYTF. The chain uses TRBV12-1 and TRBJ1-2; the tabulated D call, TRBD1, remains unverified against the DNA. TRBV12-1 is an annotated pseudogene. This CDR3 spans 14 amino acids.

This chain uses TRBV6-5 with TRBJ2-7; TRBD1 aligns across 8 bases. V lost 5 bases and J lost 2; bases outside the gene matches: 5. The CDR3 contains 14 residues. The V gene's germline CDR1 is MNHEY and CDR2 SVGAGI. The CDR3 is CASSAGTGPYEQYV. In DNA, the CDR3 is TGTGCCAGCAGTGCCGGGACAGGACCCTACGAGCAGTACGTC.

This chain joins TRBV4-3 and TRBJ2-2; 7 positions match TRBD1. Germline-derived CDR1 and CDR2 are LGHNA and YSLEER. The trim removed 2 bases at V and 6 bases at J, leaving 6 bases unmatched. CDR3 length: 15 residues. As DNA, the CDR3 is TGCGCCAGCAGCCAACGACAGGGAAAGGCCGGGGAGCTGTTTTTT. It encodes CASSQRQGKAGELFF.

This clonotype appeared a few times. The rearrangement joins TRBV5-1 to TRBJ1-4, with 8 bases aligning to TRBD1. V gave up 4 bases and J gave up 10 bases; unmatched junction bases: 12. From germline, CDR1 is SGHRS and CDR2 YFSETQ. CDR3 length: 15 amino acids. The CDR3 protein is CASSIGTGRDGKLFF. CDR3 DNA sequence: TGCGCCAGCAGCATTGGGACAGGTCGGGACGGAAAACTGTTTTTT. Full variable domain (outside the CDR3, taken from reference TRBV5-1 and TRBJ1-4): KAGVTQTPRYLIKTRGQQVTLSCSPISGHRSVSWYQQTPGQGLQFLFEYFSETQRNKGNFPGRFSGRQFSNSRSEMNVSTLELGDSALYLCASSIGTGRDGKLFFGSGTQLSVL.

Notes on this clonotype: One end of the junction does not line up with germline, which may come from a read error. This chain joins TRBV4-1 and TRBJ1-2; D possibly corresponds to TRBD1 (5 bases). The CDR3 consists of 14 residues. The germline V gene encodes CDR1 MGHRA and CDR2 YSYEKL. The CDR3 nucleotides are TGCTCCAGCAGCCAAGATCTGACAGTCAGTCTCTACACCTTC. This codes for CSSSQDLTVSLYTF.

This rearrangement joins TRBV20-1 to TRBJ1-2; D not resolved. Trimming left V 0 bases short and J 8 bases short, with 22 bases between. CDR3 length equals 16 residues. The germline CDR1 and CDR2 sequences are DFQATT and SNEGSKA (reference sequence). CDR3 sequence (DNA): TGCAGTGCTAGAGATCTCGGGGAAGAAGTCGTGAAGGGCTACACCTTC. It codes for CSARDLGEEVVKGYTF.

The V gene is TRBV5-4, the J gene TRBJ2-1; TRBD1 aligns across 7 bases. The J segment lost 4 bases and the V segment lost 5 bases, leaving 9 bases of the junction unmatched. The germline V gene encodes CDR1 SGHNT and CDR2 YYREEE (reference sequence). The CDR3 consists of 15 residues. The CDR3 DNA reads TGTGCCAGCAGTCCGACAGGGCCAGCATACAATGAGCAGTTCTTC. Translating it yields CASSPTGPAYNEQFF.